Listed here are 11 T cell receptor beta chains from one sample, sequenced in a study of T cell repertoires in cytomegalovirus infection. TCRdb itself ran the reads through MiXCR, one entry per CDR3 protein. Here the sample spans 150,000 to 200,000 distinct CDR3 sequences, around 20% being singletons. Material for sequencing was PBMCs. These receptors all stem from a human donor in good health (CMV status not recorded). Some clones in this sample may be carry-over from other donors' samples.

The CDR3 bases are TGTGCCAGCAGTGTGGCAGGTGTTTGGGAAGGCTACACCTTC. This sequence encodes CASSVAGVWEGYTF. The rearrangement links TRBV2 to TRBJ1-2; unclear D gene. The germline gives CDR1 SNHLY, CDR2 FYNNEI. The CDR3 runs to 14 residues. Trimming stripped 4 bases from V and 8 bases from J, with 17 bases between.

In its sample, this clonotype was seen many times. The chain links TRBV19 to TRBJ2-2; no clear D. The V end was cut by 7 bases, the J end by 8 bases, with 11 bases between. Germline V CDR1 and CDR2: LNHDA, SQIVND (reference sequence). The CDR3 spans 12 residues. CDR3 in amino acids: CASTWLTGELFF. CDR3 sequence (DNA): TGTGCCAGTACGTGGCTTACGGGGGAGCTGTTTTTT.

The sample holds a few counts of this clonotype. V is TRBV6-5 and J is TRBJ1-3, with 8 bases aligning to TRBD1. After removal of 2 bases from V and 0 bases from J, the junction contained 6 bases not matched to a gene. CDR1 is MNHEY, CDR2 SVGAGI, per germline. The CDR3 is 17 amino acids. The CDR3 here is CASSYTTGDYSGNTIYF. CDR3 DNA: TGTGCCAGCAGTTACACGACAGGGGATTACTCTGGAAACACCATATATTTT.

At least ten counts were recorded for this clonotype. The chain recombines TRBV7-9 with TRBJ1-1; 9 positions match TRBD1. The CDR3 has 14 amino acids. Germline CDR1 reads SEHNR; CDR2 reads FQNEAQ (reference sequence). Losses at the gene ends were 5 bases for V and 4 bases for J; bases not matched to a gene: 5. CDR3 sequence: CASSVTGGITEAFF. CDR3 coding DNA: TGTGCCAGCAGCGTCACAGGGGGCATCACTGAAGCTTTCTTT.

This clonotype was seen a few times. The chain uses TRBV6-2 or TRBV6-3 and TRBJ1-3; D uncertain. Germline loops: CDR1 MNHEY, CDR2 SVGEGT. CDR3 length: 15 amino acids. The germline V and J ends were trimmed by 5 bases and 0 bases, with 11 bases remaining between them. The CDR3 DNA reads TGTGCCAGCAGTGACGACATCAACTCTGGAAACACCATATATTTT. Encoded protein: CASSDDINSGNTIYF.

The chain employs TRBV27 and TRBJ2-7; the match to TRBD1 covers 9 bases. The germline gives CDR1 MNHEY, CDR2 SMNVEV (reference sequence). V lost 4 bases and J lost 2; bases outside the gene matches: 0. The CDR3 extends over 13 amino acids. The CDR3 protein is CASSWDRAYEQYF. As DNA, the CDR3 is TGTGCCAGCAGTTGGGACAGGGCCTACGAGCAGTACTTC.

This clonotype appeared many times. The CDR3 coding sequence is TGTGCCAGCAGACCTAGCGGGGGCCGCTCCTACAATGAGCAGTTCTTC. It yields the protein CASRPSGGRSYNEQFF. The V and J genes are TRBV28 and TRBJ2-1, with 10 bases identical to TRBD2. V lost 6 bases to trimming and J lost 0 bases; unmatched junction nucleotides: 5. This CDR3 spans 16 amino acids. Per germline, CDR1 MDHEN and CDR2 SYDVKM.

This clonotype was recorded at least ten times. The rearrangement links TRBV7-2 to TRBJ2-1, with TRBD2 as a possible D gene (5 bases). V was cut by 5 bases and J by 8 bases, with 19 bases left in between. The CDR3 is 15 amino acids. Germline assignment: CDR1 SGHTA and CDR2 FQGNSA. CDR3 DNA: TGTGCCAGCAGCACCCGACTAACCCCCAGCCATGAGCAGTTCTTC. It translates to CASSTRLTPSHEQFF.

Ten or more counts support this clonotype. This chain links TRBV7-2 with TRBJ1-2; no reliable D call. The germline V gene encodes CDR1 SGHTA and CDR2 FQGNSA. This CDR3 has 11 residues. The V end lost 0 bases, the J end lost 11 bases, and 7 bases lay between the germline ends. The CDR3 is CASSLATEYTF. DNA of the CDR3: TGTGCCAGCAGCTTAGCTACGGAATACACCTTC. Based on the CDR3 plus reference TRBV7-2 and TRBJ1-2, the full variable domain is GAGVSQSPSNKVTEKGKDVELRCDPISGHTALYWYRQSLGQGLEFLIYFQGNSAPDKSGLPSDRFSAERTGGSVSTLTIQRTQQEDSAVYLCASSLATEYTFGSGTRLTVV.

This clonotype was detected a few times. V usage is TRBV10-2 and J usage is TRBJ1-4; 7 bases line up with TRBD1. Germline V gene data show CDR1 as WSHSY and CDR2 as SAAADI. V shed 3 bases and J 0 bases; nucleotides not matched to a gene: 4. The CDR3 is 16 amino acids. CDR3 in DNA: TGCGCCAGCAGTGACCCCGGGACAGCAACTAATGAAAAACTGTTTTTT. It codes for CASSDPGTATNEKLFF.

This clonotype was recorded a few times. CDR3 loop: CASSAVMNTEAFF. CDR3 nucleotide sequence: TGTGCCAGCAGTGCTGTAATGAACACTGAAGCTTTCTTT. The chain is built from TRBV6-2 or TRBV6-3 and TRBJ1-1, with D unresolved. V lost 5 bases and J lost 0, with 7 bases in between. The germline V gene encodes CDR1 MNHEY and CDR2 SVGEGT. The CDR3 loop spans 13 amino acids.